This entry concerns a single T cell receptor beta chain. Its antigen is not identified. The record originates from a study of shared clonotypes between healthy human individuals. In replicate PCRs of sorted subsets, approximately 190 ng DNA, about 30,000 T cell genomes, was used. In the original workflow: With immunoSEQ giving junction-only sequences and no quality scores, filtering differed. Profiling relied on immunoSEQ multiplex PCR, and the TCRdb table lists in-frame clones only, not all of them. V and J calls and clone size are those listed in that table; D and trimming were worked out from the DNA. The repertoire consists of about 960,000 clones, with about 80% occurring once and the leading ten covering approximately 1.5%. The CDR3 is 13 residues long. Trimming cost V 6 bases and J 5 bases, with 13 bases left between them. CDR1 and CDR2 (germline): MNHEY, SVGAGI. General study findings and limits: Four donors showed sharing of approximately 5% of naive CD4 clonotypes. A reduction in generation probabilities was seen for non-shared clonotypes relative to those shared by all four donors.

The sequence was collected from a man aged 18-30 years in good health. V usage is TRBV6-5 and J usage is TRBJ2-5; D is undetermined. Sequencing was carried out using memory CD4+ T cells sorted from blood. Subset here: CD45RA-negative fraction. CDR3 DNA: TGTGCCAGCAGGCCCACGTATTCGGAGACCCAGTACTTC. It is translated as CASRPTYSETQYF.